This record looks at one T cell receptor (beta chain) sequence and its context. This record belongs to a study of blood T cell repertoires in COVID-19. Study processing details: Amplification from reference gene primers served as the basis for estimated nucleated cell counts. Measured with immunoSEQ multiplex PCR; TCRdb has only the in-frame clones, and not every one. For V, J and clone size, that table is used; D and trimming come from the DNA. This table has around 260,000 clones, around 87% appearing once. The CDR3 is 14 amino acids. Trimming left V 4 bases short and J 0 bases short, with 10 bases between. Germline CDR1 SNHLY, CDR2 FYNNEI.

The V call is TRBV2, the J call TRBJ2-7, with no clear D. The TCR comes from a woman between 40 and 50 years old who had recovered from COVID-19. The sequencing input was peripheral blood. This chain's CDR3 is CASSVIYSSYEQYF. The DNA of the CDR3 is TGTGCCAGCAGTGTAATCTACAGCTCCTACGAGCAGTACTTC.